This T cell receptor beta chain was documented in a study of blood T cells in healthy people across ages. This CDR3 region has 16 residues. CDR1 is LGHNT, CDR2 FRNRAP, per germline. Between the trimmed V and J ends, which lost 4 bases and 2 bases, there was a span of 15 bases. A J-beta primer mix and a sample-barcoded 5' primer were used in a second PCR of about 7 to 12 cycles. TCRdb re-called the 5' RACE reads through MiXCR, storing one row per CDR3 protein. The table records about 630,000 distinct CDR3 sequences, 20% to 25% of them present only once. This clonotype was seen a handful of times. The chain recombines TRBV12-5 with TRBJ2-1; maybe TRBD1 (6 bases). The sequenced sample consisted of blood. This TCR derives from a man aged 65-85 years in good health. CDR3 protein: CASGWKQGFAYNEQFF. The CDR3 bases are TGTGCTAGTGGTTGGAAACAGGGTTTCGCCTACAATGAGCAGTTCTTC.